These 19 T cell receptor beta chains originate from one sample sequenced in a study of breast tumors, draining lymph nodes, adjacent tissues. The lymph nodes were axillary draining lymph nodes from breast cancer patients. TCRdb fed the multiplex PCR reads into MiXCR, producing one record per CDR3 protein. Of fewer than 200,000 distinct CDR3 sequences in the sample, approximately 30% were seen once. Sequencing used axillary lymph node tissue. All receptors derive from a female donor with breast cancer. Some clones in this sample may be carry-over from other donors' samples.

As regards this clonotype: At one end, the junction sequence differs from germline, possibly due to a read error. The chain recombines TRBV6-5 with TRBJ2-2; 8 bases are a match to TRBD1. The CDR3 spans 17 residues. The germline CDR1 and CDR2 sequences are MNHEY and SVGAGI. This CDR3 reads CASSHSKGRGPNGELFF. Written as DNA, the CDR3 is TGTGCCAGCAGTCACTCGAAGGGCAGGGGGCCGAACGGGGAGCTGTTTTTT.

This rearrangement joins TRBV19 to TRBJ2-3; no reliable D call. Per germline, CDR1 LNHDA and CDR2 SQIVND (reference sequence). CDR3 size: 14 residues. Trimming cost V 3 bases and J 0 bases, with 7 bases left between them. The chain's CDR3 is CASSMSASTDTQYF. The CDR3 coding sequence is TGTGCCAGTAGTATGTCCGCCAGCACAGATACGCAGTATTTT.

This clonotype was recorded at least ten times. This sequence may be a read error, since a much larger clone differs from it by one base. V gene TRBV20-1 combines with J gene TRBJ1-6, with D possibly TRBD1 on 5 matching bases. The CDR3 extends over 12 amino acids. Germline V gives CDR1 DFQATT, CDR2 SNEGSKA (reference sequence). Here the CDR3 reads CSARDQGGPPHF. The CDR3 DNA is TGCAGTGCTAGAGACCAGGGTGGTCCCCCCCACTTT.

The sample holds many counts of this clonotype. The CDR3 protein is CSARPAGGMGNQPQHF. The CDR3, as DNA: TGCAGTGCTAGACCTGCAGGGGGCATGGGCAATCAGCCCCAGCATTTT. The V gene is TRBV20-1, the J gene TRBJ1-5, with TRBD1 matching over 8 bases. Germline CDR1 and CDR2: DFQATT and SNEGSKA (reference sequence). The CDR3 is 16 residues long. Losses at the gene ends were 2 bases for V and 2 bases for J; bases not matched to a gene: 8.

This clonotype showed up just a few times. One end of the junction varies from germline; a read error may be responsible. The chain carries TRBV6-1 and TRBJ2-7; 7 positions agree with TRBD2. The CDR3 has 14 amino acids. Germline CDR1 reads MNHNS; CDR2 reads SASEGT. The DNA for the CDR3 is TGTGCCAGCAGTCAAGCGCAGCGGGGCTACGAGCAGTACTTC. This encodes CASSQAQRGYEQYF.

This clonotype was detected only a few times. A read error may explain this, as a much larger clone is one base away. The chain is built from TRBV11-2 and TRBJ2-3; D gene unclear. CDR1 is SGHAT and CDR2 is FQNNGV in the germline V gene. The CDR3 loop spans 15 amino acids. The DNA of the CDR3 is TGTGCCAGCAGCCACGGAATTTATCTCACAGATACGCAGTGTTTT. This codes for CASSHGIYLTDTQCF. The full variable domain, its missing parts supplied by reference TRBV11-2 and TRBJ2-3, is EAGVAQSPRYKIIEKRQSVAFWCNPISGHATLYWYQQILGQGPKLLIQFQNNGVVDDSQLPKDRFSAERLKGVDSTLKIQPAKLEDSAVYLCASSHGIYLTDTQCFGPGTRLTVL.

This clonotype has only a few counts. A read error may account for a junction end that differs from germline. The CDR3 reads CASSVENPSYNEPFF. In DNA form, the CDR3 reads TGTGCCAGCAGCGTAGAAAACCCCTCCTACAATGAGCCGTTCTTC. The V and J genes are TRBV9 and TRBJ2-1; D is unclear. Per the germline V gene, CDR1 is SGDLS and CDR2 is YYNGEE. The CDR3 totals 15 residues.

This clonotype was seen many times. This chain connects TRBV11-2 to TRBJ2-7; 7 nucleotides agree with TRBD2. The CDR3 extends over 13 amino acids. Germline V gene data show CDR1 as SGHAT and CDR2 as FQNNGV. J gave up 5 bases and V 3 bases, and 4 bases lay outside the gene matches. In DNA form, the CDR3 reads TGTGCCAGCAGCTTGCGGGAGAACCACGAGCAGTACTTC. This encodes CASSLRENHEQYF. Complete variable domain (other parts from reference TRBV11-2 and TRBJ2-7): EAGVAQSPRYKIIEKRQSVAFWCNPISGHATLYWYQQILGQGPKLLIQFQNNGVVDDSQLPKDRFSAERLKGVDSTLKIQPAKLEDSAVYLCASSLRENHEQYFGPGTRLTVT.

Turning to this clonotype: A much bigger clone sits one base away, suggesting this may be a read error. The chain couples TRBV7-9 to TRBJ1-2; D is undetermined. Germline V gene lookup returns CDR1 SEHNR and CDR2 FQNEAQ (reference sequence). The CDR3 has 13 residues. This chain's CDR3 is CASSAQVNYGYAF. CDR3 nucleotides: TGTGCCAGCAGCGCCCAGGTTAACTATGGCTACGCCTTC.

This clonotype has at least ten counts. The genes are TRBV6-5 and TRBJ1-5; no clear D. CDR1 and CDR2 from the germline V gene are MNHEY and SVGAGI. The CDR3 runs 15 residues. Deletions cut 6 bases from V and 2 bases from J, with 14 bases between. For the CDR3, the DNA is TGTGCCAGCAGCCCCGCGATGATTGGCAATCAGCCCCAGCATTTT. Its protein product is CASSPAMIGNQPQHF.

The chain combines TRBV6-5 with TRBJ1-1, with D uncertain. From germline, CDR1 is MNHEY and CDR2 SVGAGI. The CDR3 covers 11 residues. Trimming pared 6 bases from V and 5 bases from J, leaving 7 bases between. CDR3 in amino acids: CASSTYTEAFF. In DNA, the CDR3 is TGTGCCAGCAGCACATATACTGAAGCTTTCTTT.

The chain couples TRBV9 to TRBJ1-1; TRBD1 is a possible D gene (5 bases). V was cut by 4 bases and J by 4 bases, with 17 bases left in between. The CDR3 is 15 residues long. Germline CDR1 reads SGDLS; CDR2 reads YYNGEE. The CDR3 DNA reads TGTGCCAGCAGCCCTAGCGACGGGGGAGGCACTGAAGCTTTCTTT. Its translation: CASSPSDGGGTEAFF.

In its sample, this clonotype was seen many times. The rearrangement joins TRBV30 to TRBJ1-3; D unresolved. Germline V gene lookup returns CDR1 GTSNPN and CDR2 SVGIG (reference sequence). Trimming removed 4 bases at V and 0 bases at J, with 10 bases between. The CDR3 covers 14 residues. The CDR3 region has the DNA TGTGCCTGGAAGCACTCGTTCTCTGGAAACACCATATATTTT. Its translation is CAWKHSFSGNTIYF.

This clonotype has a count of ten or more. This rearrangement joins TRBV20-1 to TRBJ1-2; D gene ambiguous. Trimming stripped 6 bases from V and 7 bases from J, with 12 bases between. CDR1 DFQATT and CDR2 SNEGSKA come from the germline V gene (reference sequence). CDR3 length: 11 amino acids. CDR3 region: CSATVRGGYTF. Written as DNA, the CDR3 is TGCAGTGCCACGGTTCGTGGTGGCTACACCTTC.

As for this clonotype: At one of its ends the junction is not consistent with the germline gene, which may arise from a read error. This rearrangement joins TRBV6-6 to TRBJ1-3, with a weak D call TRBD1 (5 bases). The CDR3 extends over 18 amino acids. The germline V gene has CDR1 MNHNY and CDR2 SVGAGI (reference sequence). CDR3 loop: CASSSRGRTTVSGSTIYF. The CDR3 DNA follows: TGTGCCAGCAGTTCGCGGGGCCGGACGACGGTCTCTGGAAGCACCATATATTTT.

This clonotype was seen ten or more times. The chain couples TRBV14 to TRBJ2-1; 15 bases align to TRBD2. This CDR3 comprises 19 residues. From germline, CDR1 is SGHDN and CDR2 FVKESK. V lost 4 bases, J lost 6 bases, and 13 bases stayed unmatched. For the CDR3, the DNA is TGTGCCAGCAGCCCTCGCCCGGGACTAGCGGGAGGTGGGGTCAATGAGCAGTTCTTC. Translating it yields CASSPRPGLAGGGVNEQFF.

This clonotype was recorded many times. The chain is built from TRBV20-1 and TRBJ2-7; weak D call: TRBD2 (7 bases). Trimming stripped 6 bases from V and 5 bases from J, with 20 bases between. The CDR3 runs to 14 residues. Germline V gene sequence: CDR1 DFQATT, CDR2 SNEGSKA (reference sequence). This CDR3 is CSAIGGGPANEQYF. The DNA of the CDR3 is TGCAGTGCCATCGGCGGGGGCCCCGCGAACGAGCAGTACTTC.

Comment on this clonotype: The CDR3 does not end in the conserved phenylalanine or tryptophan, so this is likely a read error. Because the CDR3's place on the DNA is in doubt, the DNA is left out and the CDR3 is given as listed by TCRdb. The rearrangement uses TRBV20-1 and TRBJ2-5; TRBD2, the table's D call, lacks a check against the DNA. Both ends counted, the CDR3 spans 19 residues. The germline V gene has CDR1 DFQATT and CDR2 SNEGSKA (reference sequence). The CDR3 reads CSARVPRTDSIGYGYTFGS.

This clonotype has ten or more counts. This chain joins TRBV9 and TRBJ2-1; D is undetermined. The CDR3 loop spans 13 amino acids. Looked up from germline, CDR1 is SGDLS and CDR2 is YYNGEE. The V gene lost 7 bases and the J gene lost 8 bases, with 16 bases spanning the gap. The DNA for the CDR3 is TGTGCCAGCGGGATGGCCGATCCGTATGAGCAGTTCTTC. It is translated as CASGMADPYEQFF.